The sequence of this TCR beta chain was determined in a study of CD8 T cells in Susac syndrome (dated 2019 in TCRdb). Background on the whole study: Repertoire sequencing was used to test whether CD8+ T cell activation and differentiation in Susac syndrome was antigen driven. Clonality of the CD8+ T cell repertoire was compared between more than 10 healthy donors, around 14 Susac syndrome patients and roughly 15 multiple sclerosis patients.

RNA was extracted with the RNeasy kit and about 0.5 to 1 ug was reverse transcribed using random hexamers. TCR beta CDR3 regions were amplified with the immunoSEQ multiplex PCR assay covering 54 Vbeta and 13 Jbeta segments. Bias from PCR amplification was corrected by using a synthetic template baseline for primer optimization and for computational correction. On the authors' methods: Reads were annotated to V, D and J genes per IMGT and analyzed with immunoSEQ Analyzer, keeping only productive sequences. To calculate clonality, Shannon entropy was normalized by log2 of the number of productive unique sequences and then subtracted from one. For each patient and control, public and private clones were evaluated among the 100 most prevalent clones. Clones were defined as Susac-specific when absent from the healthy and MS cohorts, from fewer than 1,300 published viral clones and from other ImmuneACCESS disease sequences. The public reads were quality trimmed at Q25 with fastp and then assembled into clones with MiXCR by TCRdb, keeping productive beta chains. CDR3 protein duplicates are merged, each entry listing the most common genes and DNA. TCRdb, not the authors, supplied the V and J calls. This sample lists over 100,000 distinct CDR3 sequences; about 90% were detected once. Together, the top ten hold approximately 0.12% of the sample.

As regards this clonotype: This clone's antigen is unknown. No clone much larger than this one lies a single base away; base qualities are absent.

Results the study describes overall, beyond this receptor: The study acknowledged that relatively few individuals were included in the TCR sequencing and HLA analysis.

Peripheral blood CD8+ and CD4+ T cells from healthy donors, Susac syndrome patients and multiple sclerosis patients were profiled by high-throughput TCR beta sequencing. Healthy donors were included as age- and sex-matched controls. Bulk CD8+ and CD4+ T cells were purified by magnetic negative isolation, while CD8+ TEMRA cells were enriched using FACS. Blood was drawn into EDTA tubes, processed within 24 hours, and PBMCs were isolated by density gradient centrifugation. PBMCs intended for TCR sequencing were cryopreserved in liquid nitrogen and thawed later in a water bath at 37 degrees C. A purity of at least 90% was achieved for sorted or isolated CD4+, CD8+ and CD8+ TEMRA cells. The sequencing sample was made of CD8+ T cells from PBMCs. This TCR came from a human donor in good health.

The DNA sequence is given as TGCGCCAGCAGGCCCGGGACAGAGAACACTGAAGCTTTCTTT. Its coded protein is CASRPGTENTEAFF. This receptor chain uses TRBV4-3 and TRBJ1-1; the central 7 bases match TRBD1. The CDR3 measures 14 amino acids from cysteine to phenylalanine. Just CDR3 DNA is preserved here, 42 bases in frame from base 1. At the junction V is shortened by 6 bases and J by 1 base; bases outside the gene matches: 5. CDR1 LGHNA and CDR2 YSLEER were looked up in the germline V gene.